These T cell receptor beta chains were read from a single sample in a study of T-cell memory formation after mild COVID-19. TCRdb reprocessed the 5' RACE reads via MiXCR and lists one record per CDR3 protein. The data contain tens of thousands of distinct CDR3 sequences, approximately 16% of them singletons. Material for sequencing was PBMCs or a T cell subset sorted from them (not recorded which). The receptor set was obtained from a man in his late teens or twenties who had mild COVID-19 (a few samples of this study predate the infection). Cell type and time point are not known. Both conserved end residues are trimmed from each CDR3.

J gene | V gene | CDR3 protein
TRBJ2-7 | TRBV18 | ASSPTGTDEQY
TRBJ1-2 | TRBV4-3 | ASSRGQGALYGYT
TRBJ2-3 | TRBV11-2 | AKSGGAGDTQY
TRBJ1-1 | TRBV5-8 | ASPDSELPNTEAF
TRBJ2-2 | TRBV7-3 | ASSFGRTGELF
TRBJ2-7 | TRBV4-1 | ASSPMTSGGPYEQY
TRBJ2-2 | TRBV7-9 | ASSSLQGTAGELF
TRBJ1-1 | TRBV6-1 | ASSVGLPRTEAF
TRBJ1-2 | TRBV3-1 | ASSQEGHIVGYT
TRBJ2-5 | TRBV7-9 | ASSWEMGAQETQY
TRBJ1-1 | TRBV6-6 | ATAYREMNTEAF
TRBJ2-5 | TRBV4-1 | ASSQRTGVETQY
TRBJ2-7 | TRBV20-1 | SADSGGAASSSYEQY
TRBJ2-2 | TRBV11-1 | ASPSPRTGELF
TRBJ1-1 | TRBV2 | ASSEGPGQGAWGTEAF
TRBJ2-1 | TRBV12-5 | ASGLSGGANNEQF
TRBJ2-1 | TRBV4-3 | ASSQDGGGFLGEQF
TRBJ2-7 | TRBV5-6 | ASSSTGTGPDEQY
TRBJ2-2 | TRBV24-1 | ASLRSGELF
TRBJ2-3 | TRBV6-6 | ASSYSASAGGDTQC
TRBJ2-3 | TRBV6-6 | ASSSTSGGAGGTDTQY
TRBJ2-1 | TRBV4-2 | ASSQDQDSSTYNEQF
TRBJ2-2 | TRBV9 | ASSVQRGRPNTGELF
TRBJ2-7 | TRBV4-1 | ASSQEPMDRAADEQY
TRBJ2-1 | TRBV6-1 | ASSDLSRGGLGEQF
TRBJ2-5 | TRBV4-1 | ASSHSAGGLETQY
TRBJ2-2 | TRBV6-5 | ASSSASGGVTGELF
TRBJ1-2 | TRBV7-9 | ASSRTGFNYGYT
TRBJ2-5 | TRBV6-2/TRBV6-3 | ASSSSMETQY
TRBJ2-1 | TRBV9 | ASSDRGKGNEQF
TRBJ2-3 | TRBV6-2/TRBV6-3 | ASSRRAATDTQY
TRBJ1-1 | TRBV19 | ASSIATGGGTEAF
TRBJ1-3 | TRBV5-5 | ASSFRADSTSGNTIY
TRBJ2-5 | TRBV4-2 | ASSQLGLEETQY
TRBJ1-5 | TRBV7-6 | ASSLGQGNQPQH
TRBJ1-5 | TRBV9 | ASSVGKGALNQPQH
TRBJ1-1 | TRBV6-6 | ASTEDSSAGVAF
TRBJ2-1 | TRBV4-3 | ASSPGGPEPHEQF
TRBJ2-7 | TRBV4-1 | ASSQDTTGSSYEQY
TRBJ1-2 | TRBV4-1 | ASSQDRDTYGYT
TRBJ2-5 | TRBV9 | ASSVDRVETQY
TRBJ1-2 | TRBV4-1 | ASSQDSGTNYGYT
TRBJ1-5 | TRBV2 | ASRDREQPQH
TRBJ2-6 | TRBV7-2 | ASSLLSTGANVLT